This T cell receptor (beta chain) was profiled in a study of blood T cells in healthy people across ages (dated by TCRdb to between 2015 and 2016). Describing the broader study: In model experiments, template switching captured roughly one uniquely barcoded TCR beta cDNA molecule for every two T cells. Age-related changes in TCR beta repertoire diversity were measured in the study by deep sequencing normalized with unique cDNA molecular identifiers. The donors were split into four age groups: young (average 16 years), middle-aged (over 35), aged (roughly 60) and long-lived (over 75). To avoid experimental bias, donors of different ages were spread randomly across the sequencing lanes. Using the same blood draw, the study looked at two additional independent replicas of 1 million unique cDNA reads for two donors, one aged 18 to 30 and the other aged 80 or older.

What the authors observed across the whole study: The long-lived group showed more naive CD4+ T cells, fewer expanded clones and increased TCR diversity than the aged group, suggesting age selection. Estimates of total diversity based on one million sequenced T cells were considered lower bounds and underestimates. Observed TCR beta diversity per million T cells fell roughly linearly with age, and a significant reduction was already apparent by age roughly 40. Because profiling used bulk unsorted PBMCs, naive and antigen-experienced compartments could not be compared conclusively. There was a strong correlation between observed TCR beta diversity and the percentage of naive T cells measured by flow cytometry. Because donor CMV infection status was unknown, age-related changes in expanded clonotypes were potentially confounded.

This clonotype was counted a few times. Its antigen target is currently unknown. Per-nucleotide qualities are absent, and no much larger clonotype sits a single base away. The roughly 38 donors, aged about 6 to 100 years, were systemically healthy Caucasian individuals from Russia. Each donor gave ten milliliters of peripheral blood, collected into EDTA-treated Vacutainer tubes. Ficoll-Paque density-gradient centrifugation was used to isolate PBMCs, with at least 7 million per sample. Trizol reagent was used to extract total RNA from the PBMCs, yielding at least 5.5 micrograms per sample. For every donor, flow cytometry on a PBMC aliquot measured the percentage of naive CD45RAhigh/CD27high T cells. Libraries were made using 5' RACE. The sequencer listed for this sample is Illumina HiSeq 2500. A second PCR of roughly 7 to 12 cycles was run with a J-beta primer mix and a sample-barcoded 5' primer. Each TCR beta cDNA molecule received a unique molecular identifier from a template-switch 5' adaptor carrying 12 random nucleotides. Each sample yielded at least 2.5 million CDR3-containing paired-end reads. First-strand cDNA synthesis was performed from all RNA using the Mint cDNA synthesis kit, with priming by a TRBC-specific oligonucleotide. Following uracil-DNA glycosylase treatment, all cDNA underwent a first 18-cycle PCR with the universal primers M1SS and BC2_uni_R. As for the authors' bioinformatics: Each sample was normalized by randomly selecting 1 million high-quality reads, each carrying a distinct molecular identifier. Instead of being binned into consensus sequences, reads that shared molecular identifiers were thrown out. MiTCR, run with a Q25 quality threshold and the strictest error-elimination algorithm, handled CDR3 identification, clonotype clustering and error correction. A nonparametric unseen species model with Euler transformation was used to estimate lower-bound total TCR beta diversity. TCRdb reprocessing: public reads trimmed at Q25 with fastp, clones called with MiXCR, in-frame beta chains kept. Every CDR3 protein is listed once, alongside the most common genes and DNA of its rows. The V and J calls shown here were made by TCRdb, not taken from the authors' results. The sample table shows approximately 810,000 distinct CDR3 sequences, and 36% are seen once. The top ten hold 13% of the sample.

The CDR3 numbers 12 residues from cysteine through phenylalanine. Kept here is only the CDR3 DNA, which spans 36 bases and is read in frame from base 1. Cut back by 4 bases and 8 bases, the V and J ends lie 11 bases apart. Sequenced material: blood. The chain employs TRBV12-3 or TRBV12-4 and TRBJ1-2, with TRBD1 as a weak D call on 5 bases. This TCR derives from a young man in good health. The DNA is as follows: TGTGCCAGCAGTTCCAGGGTAGACGGCTACACCTTC. Its coded protein is CASSSRVDGYTF.